A single TCR beta chain is shown here with its context. The junction and the germline gene differ at one end; a read error may be behind it. The record originates from a study of molecular identifiers for immune sequencing clone quantification. Study background: Replicates split RNA from around 20,000 or 100,000 naive CD8 cells five ways, and the researchers sequenced four portions.

The CDR3 sequence is 15 residues long. Germline-derived CDR1 and CDR2 are LNHNV and YYDKDF (reference sequence). Bulk TCR libraries were made with methods that had been previously described and with listed TCR primers. Each CDR3 protein is one row after TCRdb ran MiXCR on the PCR reads. This table holds approximately 630,000 distinct CDR3 sequences, approximately 24% found once. Material: naive CD8+ T cells from blood, with Jurkat cell RNA spiked in. Subset meaning: FACS-sorted CD8+CD4-CCR7+CD45RA+ naive T cells. This TCR was sampled from a human donor in good health. Some libraries in this study had Jurkat cell RNA spiked in. The chain employs TRBV15 and TRBJ2-1; D is possibly TRBD1 (6 bases). DNA for the CDR3: TGTGCCACCAGCAGCGCGACAGGAAGGCTTAATGGGCAGTTCTTC. Residues: CATSSATGRLNGQFF.